Listed below are T cell receptor beta chains from one sample, sequenced in a study of T cell responses to AZD1222 COVID-19 vaccine. This table comes from immunoSEQ multiplex PCR, and its TCRdb copy is limited to in-frame clones, with some not included. Of under 150,000 clones detected, 90% appear once; the ten largest clones hold 1.5% to 2%. Sequences were derived from peripheral blood, sampled on day 0 of AZD1222 vaccination. Receptor source: an adult in good health. The CDR3 runs from the conserved cysteine through the conserved F or W. The D gene is left open where the match is weak. Clone size is not always given. Where it is, it says once, few, many or a class for expanded clones.

TRBV4-3,NA,TRBJ2-3,NA,TGCGCCAGCAGCCAATGGACGGCTAGCACAGATACGCAGTATTTT,CASSQWTASTDTQYF
TRBV4-1,NA,TRBJ1-1,NA,TGCGCCAGCAGCCAAGATCCGATGGGGACAGAAGCTTTCTTT,CASSQDPMGTEAFF
TRBV10-3,NA,TRBJ2-6,NA,TGTGCCATCGAGGGGAAAACAGCTGGGGCCAACGTCCTGACTTTC,CAIEGKTAGANVLTF
TRBV6-5,NA,TRBJ1-1,NA,TGTGCCAGCAGTTACCAGGACATGAACACTGAAGCTTTCTTT,CASSYQDMNTEAFF
TRBV10-3,TRBD2,TRBJ2-3,NA,TGTGCCATCAGTACCGGGACTAGGGAGTTGTATTTT,CAISTGTRELYF
TRBV3-1/TRBV3-2,NA,TRBJ2-2,few,TGTGCCAGCCCCAACAGCGTCGGGGAGCTGTTTTTT,CASPNSVGELFF
TRBV7-9,NA,TRBJ1-2,once,TGTGCCAGCGCGAGGGGGTTGACACTTAACTATGGCTACACCTTC,CASARGLTLNYGYTF
TRBV13,TRBD2,TRBJ2-1,few,TGTGCCAGCAGCCACGGGACTAACCCCTACAATGAGCAGTTCTTC,CASSHGTNPYNEQFF
TRBV28,TRBD1,TRBJ2-7,NA,TGTGCCAGCAGTTTAATCCAGGGGGCAACCGAGCAGTACTTC,CASSLIQGATEQYF
TRBV7-2,NA,TRBJ2-5,NA,TGTGCCAGCAGCTTAGGGGGCGGATCAGAGACCCAGTACTTC,CASSLGGGSETQYF
TRBV9,TRBD2,TRBJ2-1,once,TGTGCCAGCAGCGGTCGAAGACTCCCTCAACTACCCGGGGGGAAGCAGTTCTTC,CASSGRRLPQLPGGKQFF
TRBV3-1/TRBV3-2,TRBD1,TRBJ1-1,NA,TGTGCCAGCAGCCAAGGACACAGGGGGAACACTGAAGCTTTCTTT,CASSQGHRGNTEAFF
TRBV5-1,NA,TRBJ1-2,few,TGCGCCAGCAGACCTCTAATGGGGGAGCGCGGCTACACCTTC,CASRPLMGERGYTF
TRBV28,NA,TRBJ1-1,NA,TGTGCCAGCAGTTCGCCCCAGCCGGGCACTGAAGCTTTCTTT,CASSSPQPGTEAFF
TRBV5-6,TRBD1,TRBJ1-5,NA,TGTGCCAGCAGCCTCCGGGACAGGGGCAATCAGCCCCAGCATTTT,CASSLRDRGNQPQHF
TRBV5-1,TRBD1,TRBJ1-1,NA,TGCGCCAGCAGCTTGGTCCCGGGACAGGGAGGGGCCTTGAACACTGAAGCTTTCTTT,CASSLVPGQGGALNTEAFF
TRBV4-3,NA,TRBJ1-4,once,TGCGCCAGCAGCCAAGGCGTCGGATCCTTTAATGAAAAACTGTTTTTT,CASSQGVGSFNEKLFF
TRBV7-2,NA,TRBJ1-4,NA,TGTGCCAGCAGCTTAGGCGGGGTTCGTAATGAAAAACTGTTTTTT,CASSLGGVRNEKLFF
TRBV20-1,TRBD1,TRBJ1-6,NA,TGCAGTGCTAGTTCCTGGCAGGGGGTCAATTCACCCCTCCACTTT,CSASSWQGVNSPLHF
TRBV7-2,NA,TRBJ1-1,NA,TGTGCCAGCAGCTTACAGGCACAGAACACTGAAGCTTTCTTT,CASSLQAQNTEAFF
TRBV6-5,NA,TRBJ2-1,NA,TGTGCCAGCAGTTACAGGACAAATGACAATGAGCAGTTCTTC,CASSYRTNDNEQFF
TRBV5-1,NA,TRBJ1-1,NA,TGCGCCAGCAGCTCGGACGGGAACACTGAAGCTTTCTTT,CASSSDGNTEAFF
TRBV4-3,NA,TRBJ2-7,NA,TGCGCCAGCAGCCAAGCTAACGAGCAGTACTTC,CASSQANEQYF
TRBV7-9,NA,TRBJ2-7,NA,TGTGCCAGCAGCTCGACGCGGGAGCAGTACTTC,CASSSTREQYF
TRBV19,NA,TRBJ2-4,NA,TGTGCCAGTACCCCCGTGTGGGGGGCCAAAAACATTCAGTACTTC,CASTPVWGAKNIQYF
TRBV5-4,NA,TRBJ2-1,NA,TGTGCCAGCAGCTCTTACAATGAGCAGTTCTTC,CASSSYNEQFF
TRBV10-2,NA,TRBJ1-5,NA,TGCGCCAGCAGGGGACACCCCGTCGGACAGCCCCAGCATTTT,CASRGHPVGQPQHF
TRBV7-9,NA,TRBJ1-4,NA,TGTGCCAGCAGCTTAGCGCAACCCCCTAATGAAAAACTGTTTTTT,CASSLAQPPNEKLFF
TRBV5-1,TRBD1,TRBJ1-1,NA,TGCGCCAGCAGCATGGACAGGGGATACACTGAAGCTTTCTTT,CASSMDRGYTEAFF
TRBV15,TRBD1,TRBJ2-3,NA,TGTGCCACCAGCAGGCCTATAGGGGGGACAGGGAGGTTCACAGATACGCAGTATTTT,CATSRPIGGTGRFTDTQYF
TRBV30,NA,TRBJ1-1,NA,TGTGCCCACGCAAAGGGCCTGGACACTGAAGCTTTCTTT,CAHAKGLDTEAFF
TRBV7-2,NA,TRBJ2-7,NA,TGTGCCAGCAGCTTCGGAGATACAGGCTCCTACGAGCAGTACTTC,CASSFGDTGSYEQYF
TRBV2,TRBD1,TRBJ1-5,once,TGTGCCAGCAGTACACAGGGGGCGGATCAGCCCCAGCATTTT,CASSTQGADQPQHF
TRBV3-1/TRBV3-2,NA,TRBJ1-3,NA,TGTGCCAGCAGCCCCCGGGACGGATTCTCTGGAAACACCATATATTTT,CASSPRDGFSGNTIYF
TRBV30,NA,TRBJ2-2,NA,TGTGCCTGGAGTTTTCTAACGAACACCGGGGAGCTGTTTTTT,CAWSFLTNTGELFF
TRBV3-1/TRBV3-2,NA,TRBJ1-2,NA,TGTGCCAGCAGCCAAGTGGACACCGGTCACTATGGCTACACCTTC,CASSQVDTGHYGYTF
TRBV5-6,TRBD2,TRBJ2-7,NA,TGTGCCAGCAGCTTAGGAAGCGGGAGTGGATCCTACGAGCAGTACTTC,CASSLGSGSGSYEQYF
TRBV6-2/TRBV6-3,NA,TRBJ1-2,NA,TGTGCCAGCAGTTATGACAAAGGGGGGCCCCCTAAACCCTATGGCTACACCTTC,CASSYDKGGPPKPYGYTF
TRBV19,NA,TRBJ1-1,NA,TGTGCCAGTAGTATTGGCAGGCCAGGGGCTGAAGCTTTCTTT,CASSIGRPGAEAFF
TRBV5-8,NA,TRBJ1-4,NA,TGTGCCAGCAGCTTCACAGGGTACGAAAGAGTGGAAAAACTGTTTTTT,CASSFTGYERVEKLFF
TRBV20-1,NA,TRBJ2-1,NA,TGCAGTACCGTTCTCTACAATGAGCAGTTCTTC,CSTVLYNEQFF
TRBV6-1,TRBD1,TRBJ2-7,NA,TGTGCCAGCAGCGACAAGACAGGGGACAAGGACGAGCAGTACTTC,CASSDKTGDKDEQYF
TRBV6-2/TRBV6-3,TRBD2,TRBJ2-3,NA,TGTGCCAGCAGCCACGAAATGGCAGGGACTAGCGGGGGGAGCACAGATACGCAGTATTTT,CASSHEMAGTSGGSTDTQYF
TRBV5-4,TRBD1,TRBJ1-1,NA,TGTGCCAGCAGCCTAGGACAGGGCATGGGGGGGGACACTGAAGCTTTCTTT,CASSLGQGMGGDTEAFF
TRBV9,TRBD2,TRBJ2-3,NA,TGTGCCAGCAGCGTAGATCATGCGGGGGGGTCAGATACGCAGTATTTT,CASSVDHAGGSDTQYF
TRBV19,NA,TRBJ2-7,NA,TGTGCCAGTAGTATCGTACCGGGGCCCCTCTACGAGCAGTACTTC,CASSIVPGPLYEQYF
TRBV9,NA,TRBJ1-3,NA,TGTGCCAGCAGCGTAGTAGGGGGGATCTCTGGAAACACCATATATTTT,CASSVVGGISGNTIYF
TRBV6-2/TRBV6-3,NA,TRBJ1-2,NA,TGTGCCAGCAGTTTACCCGGGACATTTCGTGGCTACACCTTC,CASSLPGTFRGYTF
TRBV4-1,TRBD1,TRBJ1-2,NA,TGCGCCAGCAGCAACCTACAGGGGGGGTTCGAAGGCTACACCTTC,CASSNLQGGFEGYTF